The 26 T cell receptor beta chains below all came from one sample that was sequenced in a study of read filtering for tumor transcriptome and immune sequencing. The library was built from roughly 400 ng RNA with molecular barcoded adaptors for alpha/delta and beta/gamma chains. Using its own MiXCR run on the reads, TCRdb lists one record per CDR3 protein. Of some 46,000 distinct CDR3 sequences listed, about an eighth are singletons. Sequenced input: a population of CD138-negative cells sorted from bone marrow. The receptors shown here come from a donor at least 40 years old with multiple myeloma.

The sample holds many counts of this clonotype. The genes are TRBV6-6 and TRBJ2-1, with TRBD2 matching 14 bases. This CDR3 has 19 amino acids. Losses at the gene ends were 0 bases for V and 6 bases for J; bases not matched to a gene: 10. Germline lookup yields CDR1 MNHNY and CDR2 SVGAGI (reference sequence). CDR3 sequence reads: CASSYSRQGGLAGGNEQFF. CDR3 sequence (DNA): TGTGCCAGCAGTTACTCGAGGCAAGGAGGACTAGCGGGAGGCAATGAGCAGTTCTTC.

This clonotype came up many times. The chain recombines TRBV5-4 with TRBJ2-5; TRBD2 aligns across 7 bases. V lost 0 bases and J lost 1; bases outside the gene matches: 0. The CDR3 runs 14 residues. CDR1 is SGHNT and CDR2 is YYREEE in the germline V gene (reference sequence). The CDR3 region has the DNA TGTGCCAGCAGCTTGGGGACTAGCCAAGAGACCCAGTACTTC. This sequence encodes CASSLGTSQETQYF.

This clonotype was observed at least ten times. The J gene is TRBJ2-2, the V gene TRBV20-1; D is undetermined. Trimming cost V 3 bases and J 0 bases, with 11 bases left between them. This CDR3 is 15 amino acids long. The V gene's germline CDR1 is DFQATT and CDR2 SNEGSKA (reference sequence). The CDR3 here is CSASLVMANTGELFF. The DNA for the CDR3 is TGCAGTGCTAGTTTGGTTATGGCGAACACCGGGGAGCTGTTTTTT.

This clonotype was seen at least ten times. One end of the junction varies from germline; a read error may be responsible. J is TRBJ1-1 and V is TRBV6-1, with D unclear. In germline, CDR1 is MNHNS, CDR2 SASEGT. The CDR3 runs 14 residues. The CDR3, as DNA: TGTGCCAGCACCGCGACCGATCCTCTTTCACCGCGAGCTTTT. Its translation: CASTATDPLSPRAF.

This clonotype was detected a few times. A much larger clone lies one base from this, so it may be a read error. This sequence joins TRBV20-1 and TRBJ2-2; 8 bases agree with TRBD1. The CDR3 loop spans 15 amino acids. The V gene's germline CDR1 is DFQATT and CDR2 SNEGSKA (reference sequence). This CDR3 reads CGARARTGSPGELFF. DNA for the CDR3: TGCGGTGCTAGAGCACGGACAGGGTCCCCCGGGGAGCTGTTTTTT.

In its sample, this clonotype was seen many times. The chain recombines TRBV3-1 with TRBJ2-7; TRBD2 aligns across 8 bases. With 3 bases clipped from V and 13 bases from J, the junction kept 11 bases outside the gene matches. Germline CDR1 and CDR2: LGHDT and YNNKEL (reference sequence). The CDR3 is made up of 13 amino acids. CDR3 protein: CASSQETSGLVYF. CDR3 bases: TGTGCCAGCAGCCAGGAAACTAGCGGCCTGGTATACTTC.

In its sample, this clonotype was seen many times. The CDR3 DNA is TGCAGTGCTAGAGATCAATCAGGCCAAGAGACCCAGTACTTC. It codes for CSARDQSGQETQYF. The V call is TRBV20-1, the J call TRBJ2-5; D call uncertain. Trimming removed 0 bases at V and 1 base at J, with 9 bases between. Germline V gives CDR1 DFQATT, CDR2 SNEGSKA (reference sequence). The CDR3 covers 14 residues.

This clonotype showed up many times. The junction shows a germline mismatch at one end, possibly a read error. The chain carries TRBV7-7 and TRBJ2-7; D gene uncertain. CDR1 is SSHAT, CDR2 FNYEAQ, per germline (reference sequence). The CDR3 loop spans 13 amino acids. CDR3 protein: CASSLEPRAEQYF. CDR3 in DNA: TGTGCTAGCAGCTTAGAACCCAGAGCCGAGCAGTACTTC.

This clonotype was picked up many times. CDR3 coding DNA: TGTGCCAGCAGTTACTCAGGGGACAATGAGCAGTTCTTC. Translation: CASSYSGDNEQFF. This chain connects TRBV6-2 or TRBV6-3 to TRBJ2-1, with a tentative D call TRBD1 (5 bases). Germline V gives CDR1 MNHEY, CDR2 SVGEGT. V lost 0 bases to trimming and J lost 5 bases, with 5 bases between them. The CDR3 covers 13 residues.

Ten or more counts support this clonotype. J is TRBJ2-2 and V is TRBV7-8, with 8 positions matching TRBD2. The V segment lost 5 bases and the J segment 6 bases; nucleotides outside the gene matches: 8. CDR1 and CDR2 (germline): SGHVS, FQNEAQ. This CDR3 has 15 residues. CDR3 residues: CASSTRAGAAGELFF. The CDR3 coding sequence is TGTGCCAGCAGCACTCGAGCGGGAGCGGCCGGGGAGCTGTTTTTT.

This clonotype was recorded many times. The genes are TRBV6-1 and TRBJ2-7, with a weak D call TRBD2 (5 bases). Per germline, CDR1 MNHNS and CDR2 SASEGT. The CDR3 is 13 amino acids. V lost 2 bases and J 7 bases, leaving 12 bases between the germline ends. CDR3 loop: CASSEFRDLEQYF. For the CDR3, the DNA is TGTGCCAGCAGTGAATTCCGGGATCTAGAGCAGTACTTC.

This clonotype has ten or more counts. V usage is TRBV11-2 and J usage is TRBJ2-3, with D perhaps TRBD2 (6 bases). V lost 5 bases, J lost 0 bases, and 15 bases lay in between. The CDR3 has 16 residues. The V gene's germline CDR1 is SGHAT and CDR2 FQNNGV. The CDR3 DNA follows: TGTGCCAGCAGCCATGGACTAATCACTAGCACAGATACGCAGTATTTT. Translation: CASSHGLITSTDTQYF.

The chain recombines TRBV7-3 with TRBJ2-3; D is uncertain. Trimming took 1 base from V and 4 from J, leaving 6 bases between them. From germline, CDR1 is SGHTA and CDR2 FQGTGA. The CDR3 consists of 13 residues. CDR3 bases: TGTGCCAGCAGCTTAATGGTCGCAGATACGCAGTATTTT. Protein product: CASSLMVADTQYF.

This clonotype was seen ten or more times. Mismatch with germline at one junction end may stem from a read error. The chain links TRBV20-1 to TRBJ2-7, with 7 bases lining up with TRBD1. This CDR3 is 14 amino acids long. Germline-derived CDR1 and CDR2 are DFQATT and SNEGSKA (reference sequence). The CDR3 protein is CSAREGASSYEQYF. CDR3 DNA sequence: TGCAGTGCTCGAGAGGGGGCCAGCTCCTACGAGCAGTACTTC.

This clonotype was seen at least ten times. J is TRBJ2-5 and V is TRBV14; 8 bases are shared with TRBD2. The CDR3 contains 15 residues. Looked up from germline, CDR1 is SGHDN and CDR2 is FVKESK. V shed 4 bases, J shed 1 base, and the junction held 5 bases outside the gene matches. CDR3 sequence: CASSPLAVLQETQYF. CDR3 DNA: TGTGCCAGCAGCCCACTAGCGGTCCTCCAAGAGACCCAGTACTTC.

This clonotype was recorded many times. The rearrangement uses TRBV7-2 and TRBJ2-4, with a possible D match to TRBD2 (5 bases). The CDR3 loop spans 15 amino acids. Germline lookup yields CDR1 SGHTA and CDR2 FQGNSA. V was shortened by 8 bases and J by 0 bases, with 14 bases between the two germline ends. The DNA for the CDR3 is TGTGCCAGCGGGTCCCGGGATGGAGCCAAAAACATTCAGTACTTC. This sequence encodes CASGSRDGAKNIQYF.

This clonotype was observed many times. This chain connects TRBV20-1 to TRBJ2-5, with 11 positions matching TRBD2. The germline gives CDR1 DFQATT, CDR2 SNEGSKA (reference sequence). V gave up 6 bases and J gave up 9 bases; unmatched junction bases: 12. The CDR3 has 14 amino acids. This chain's CDR3 is CSATGTSGRQAQYF. CDR3 bases: TGCAGTGCAACCGGGACTAGCGGCCGTCAGGCCCAGTACTTC.

This clonotype was counted many times. The chain carries TRBV29-1 and TRBJ2-1; the match to TRBD2 covers 7 bases. V dropped 4 bases and J dropped 4; count of bases not matched to a gene: 1. CDR1 is SQVTM and CDR2 is ANQGSEA in the germline V gene. The CDR3 runs 12 residues. The CDR3 region has the DNA TGCAGCGTTGCTAGCGGATACAATGAGCAGTTCTTC. Translating gives CSVASGYNEQFF.

This clonotype was seen repeatedly, ten times or more. The V gene is TRBV2, the J gene TRBJ2-2, with D uncertain. The CDR3 extends over 12 amino acids. With 6 bases removed from V and 1 base from J, the gap between germline ends came to 3 bases. Germline V CDR1 and CDR2: SNHLY, FYNNEI. CDR3 sequence (DNA): TGTGCCAGCAGAGTGAACACCGGGGAGCTGTTTTTT. It encodes CASRVNTGELFF.

This clonotype was seen at least ten times. The V gene is TRBV7-9, the J gene TRBJ2-1; possible D gene TRBD2, 5 bases. The germline V gene encodes CDR1 SEHNR and CDR2 FQNEAQ (reference sequence). Trimming shortened V by 2 bases and J by 2 bases, and 10 bases separated the two germline ends. The CDR3 covers 15 residues. The CDR3 coding sequence is TGTGCCAGCAGCTTACGGGGAGACCCCTACAATGAGCAGTTCTTC. It codes for CASSLRGDPYNEQFF.

This clonotype was counted many times. The chain has TRBV2 and TRBJ1-4; D remains ambiguous. V dropped 7 bases and J dropped 0 bases, with 9 bases sitting between them. Germline CDR1 is SNHLY and CDR2 is FYNNEI. The CDR3 loop spans 14 amino acids. The CDR3: CASISETTNEKLFF. DNA of the CDR3: TGTGCCAGCATTTCGGAAACAACTAATGAAAAACTGTTTTTT. Based on the CDR3 plus reference TRBV2 and TRBJ1-4, the full variable domain is EPEVTQTPSHQVTQMGQEVILRCVPISNHLYFYWYRQILGQKVEFLVSFYNNEISEKSEIFDDQFSVERPDGSNFTLKIRSTKLEDSAMYFCASISETTNEKLFFGSGTQLSVL.

This clonotype was seen at least ten times. The rearrangement uses TRBV14 and TRBJ1-2; 8 nucleotides line up with TRBD1. CDR1 is SGHDN, CDR2 FVKESK, per germline. This CDR3 has 13 residues. The J segment lost 4 bases and the V segment lost 2 bases, leaving 0 bases of the junction unmatched. The CDR3 sequence: CASSQTGGYGYTF. The CDR3 bases are TGTGCCAGCAGCCAAACAGGGGGCTATGGCTACACCTTC.

This clonotype was observed many times. J is TRBJ2-5 and V is TRBV11-2; tentative D call: TRBD2 (6 bases). The CDR3 covers 16 residues. V was shortened by 3 bases and J by 5 bases, with 19 bases between the two germline ends. Germline V gene data show CDR1 as SGHAT and CDR2 as FQNNGV. CDR3 amino acids: CASSFQARRGVETQYF. The CDR3 DNA sequence: TGTGCCAGCAGCTTTCAGGCAAGGAGGGGCGTTGAGACCCAGTACTTC.

This clonotype was seen many times. The junction differs from germline at one of its ends, possibly a read error. The genes are TRBV7-7 and TRBJ2-5, with TRBD2 as a possible D gene (6 bases). The CDR3 spans 16 residues. Germline CDR1 SSHAT, CDR2 FNYEAQ (reference sequence). The CDR3 sequence: CASSDLGTSTQETQYF. The CDR3 DNA is TGTGCTAGCAGCGACCTCGGGACTTCCACTCAAGAGACCCAGTACTTC. Full variable domain (outside the CDR3, taken from reference TRBV7-7 and TRBJ2-5): GAGVSQSPRYKVTKRGQDVTLRCDPISSHATLYWYQQALGQGPEFLTYFNYEAQPDKSGLPSDRFSAERPEGSISTLTIQRTEQRDSAMYRCASSDLGTSTQETQYFGPGTRLLVL.

This chain uses TRBV6-6 with TRBJ1-3; 7 bases line up with TRBD1. The J segment lost 4 bases and the V segment lost 7 bases, leaving 7 bases of the junction unmatched. Germline V gene lookup returns CDR1 MNHNY and CDR2 SVGAGI (reference sequence). The CDR3 runs 14 residues. CDR3 region: CASNPDRAGNTIYF. CDR3 nucleotides: TGTGCCAGCAATCCAGACAGGGCCGGAAACACCATATATTTT.

The table lists this clonotype with many counts. This chain connects TRBV7-2 to TRBJ2-3, with a tentative D call TRBD2 (6 bases). Germline V lookup: CDR1 SGHTA, CDR2 FQGNSA. V lost 0 bases to trimming and J lost 5 bases, with 6 bases between them. This CDR3 is 13 amino acids long. CDR3 nucleotides: TGTGCCAGCAGCTTAGCCGGGAGAGATACGCAGTATTTT. It translates to CASSLAGRDTQYF.